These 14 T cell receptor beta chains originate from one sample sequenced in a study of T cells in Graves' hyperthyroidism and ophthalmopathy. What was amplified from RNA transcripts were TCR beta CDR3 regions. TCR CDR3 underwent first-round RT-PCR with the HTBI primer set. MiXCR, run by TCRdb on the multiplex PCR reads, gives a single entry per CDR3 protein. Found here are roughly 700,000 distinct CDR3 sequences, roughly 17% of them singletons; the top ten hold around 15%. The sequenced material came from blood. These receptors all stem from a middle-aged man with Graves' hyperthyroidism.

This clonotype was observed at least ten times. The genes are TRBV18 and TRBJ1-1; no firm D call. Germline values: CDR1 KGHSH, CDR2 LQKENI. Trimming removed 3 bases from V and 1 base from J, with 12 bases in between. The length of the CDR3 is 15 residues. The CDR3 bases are TGTGCCAGCTCACCGGATCAGGTTTCGAACACTGAAGCTTTCTTT. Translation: CASSPDQVSNTEAFF.

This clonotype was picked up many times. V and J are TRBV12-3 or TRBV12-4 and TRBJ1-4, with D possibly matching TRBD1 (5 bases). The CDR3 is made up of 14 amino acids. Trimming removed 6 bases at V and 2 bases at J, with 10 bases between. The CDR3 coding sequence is TGTGCCAGCAGATGGGGGGAGACTAATGAAAAACTGTTTTTT. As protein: CASRWGETNEKLFF.

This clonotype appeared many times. CDR3 region: CASSLTGGFQPQHF. Written as DNA, the CDR3 is TGTGCCAGCAGTTTAACAGGTGGTTTCCAGCCCCAGCATTTT. V usage is TRBV28 and J usage is TRBJ1-5; TRBD1 might be the D (5 bases). The germline gives CDR1 MDHEN, CDR2 SYDVKM. V shed 2 bases and J shed 7 bases, with 12 bases lying between them. The CDR3 runs 14 residues.

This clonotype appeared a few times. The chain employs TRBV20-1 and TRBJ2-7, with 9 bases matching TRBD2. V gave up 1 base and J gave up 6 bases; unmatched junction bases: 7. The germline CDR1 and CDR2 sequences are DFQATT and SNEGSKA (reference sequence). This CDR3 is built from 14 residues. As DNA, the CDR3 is TGCAGTGCTAGAGTAGCGGGAGATCGTCGCGAGCAGTACTTC. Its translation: CSARVAGDRREQYF.

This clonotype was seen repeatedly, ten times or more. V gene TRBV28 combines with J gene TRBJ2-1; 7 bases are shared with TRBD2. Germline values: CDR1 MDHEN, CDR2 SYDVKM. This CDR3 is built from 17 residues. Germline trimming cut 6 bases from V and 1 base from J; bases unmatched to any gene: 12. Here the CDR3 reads CASSPPRGGESYNEQFF. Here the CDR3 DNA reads TGTGCCAGCAGCCCTCCCCGTGGGGGGGAATCCTACAATGAGCAGTTCTTC.

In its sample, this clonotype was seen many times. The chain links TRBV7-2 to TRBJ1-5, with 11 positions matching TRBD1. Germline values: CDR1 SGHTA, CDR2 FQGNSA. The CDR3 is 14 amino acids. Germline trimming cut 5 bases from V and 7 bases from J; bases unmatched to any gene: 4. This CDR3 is CASSPGQGEQPQHF. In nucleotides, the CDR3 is TGTGCCAGCAGCCCGGGACAGGGGGAACAGCCCCAGCATTTT.

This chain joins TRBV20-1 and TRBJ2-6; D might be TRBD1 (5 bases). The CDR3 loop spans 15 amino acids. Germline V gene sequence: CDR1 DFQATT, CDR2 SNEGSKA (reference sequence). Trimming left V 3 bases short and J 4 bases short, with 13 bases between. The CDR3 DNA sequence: TGCAGTGCTAGTCGGCAGGGCGCGGGGGCCAACGTCCTGACTTTC. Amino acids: CSASRQGAGANVLTF.

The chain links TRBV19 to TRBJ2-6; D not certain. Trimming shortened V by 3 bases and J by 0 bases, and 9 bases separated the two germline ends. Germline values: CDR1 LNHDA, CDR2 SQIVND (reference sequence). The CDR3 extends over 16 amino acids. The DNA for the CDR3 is TGTGCCAGTAGTATGCGAAGCCTCTCTGGGGCCAACGTCCTGACTTTC. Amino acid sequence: CASSMRSLSGANVLTF.

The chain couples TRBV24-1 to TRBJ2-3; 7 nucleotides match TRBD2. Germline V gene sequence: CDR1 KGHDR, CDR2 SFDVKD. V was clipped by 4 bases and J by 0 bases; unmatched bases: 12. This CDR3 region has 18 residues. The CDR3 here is CATSDPVRAGASTDTQYF. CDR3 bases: TGTGCCACCAGTGACCCTGTTCGCGCGGGAGCAAGCACAGATACGCAGTATTTT.

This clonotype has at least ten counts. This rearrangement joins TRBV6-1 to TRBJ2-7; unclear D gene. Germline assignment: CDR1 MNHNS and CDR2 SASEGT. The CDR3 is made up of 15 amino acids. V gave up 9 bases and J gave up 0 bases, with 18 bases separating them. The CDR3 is CARRGRVKDSYEQYF. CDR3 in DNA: TGTGCCAGACGAGGTAGGGTAAAGGACTCCTACGAGCAGTACTTC.

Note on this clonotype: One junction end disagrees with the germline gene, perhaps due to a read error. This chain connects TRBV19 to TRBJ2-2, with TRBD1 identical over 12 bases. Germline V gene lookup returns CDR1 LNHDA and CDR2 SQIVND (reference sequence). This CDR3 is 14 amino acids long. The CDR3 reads CASRGTGGTGELLF. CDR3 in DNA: TGTGCCAGTAGGGGGACAGGGGGCACCGGGGAGCTGCTTTTT.

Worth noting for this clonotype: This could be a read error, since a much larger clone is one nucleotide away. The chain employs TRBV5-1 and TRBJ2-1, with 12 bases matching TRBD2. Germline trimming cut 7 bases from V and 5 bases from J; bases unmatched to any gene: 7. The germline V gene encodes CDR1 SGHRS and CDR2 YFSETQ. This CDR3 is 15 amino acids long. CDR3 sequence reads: CASGRLAGAHNEQFF. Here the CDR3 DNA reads TGCGCCAGCGGCCGACTAGCGGGAGCCCACAATGAGCAGTTCTTC.

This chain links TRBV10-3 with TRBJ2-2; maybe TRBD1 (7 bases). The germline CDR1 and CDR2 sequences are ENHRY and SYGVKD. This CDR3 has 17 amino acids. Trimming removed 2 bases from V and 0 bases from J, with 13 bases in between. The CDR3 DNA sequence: TGTGCCATCAGTGAGGTTTCAGGGGGGTCGAACACCGGGGAGCTGTTTTTT. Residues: CAISEVSGGSNTGELFF.

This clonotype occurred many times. CDR3 loop: CASSLTAFGSGSSYNEQFF. CDR3 coding DNA: TGTGCCAGCAGCTTAACGGCGTTTGGTAGCGGGAGCTCCTACAATGAGCAGTTCTTC. This chain connects TRBV7-3 to TRBJ2-1; 9 bases map to TRBD2. Losses at the gene ends were 0 bases for V and 0 bases for J; bases not matched to a gene: 9. Per germline, CDR1 SGHTA and CDR2 FQGTGA. CDR3 length: 19 amino acids.